The source of this TCR beta chain is a study of beta chain features in type 1 diabetes. Overall study findings and caveats: A closer apparent resemblance between naive, central memory and Treg TCRB repertoires was seen in patients than in healthy donors. Because the template was cDNA, high-expressing cells might be over-represented. People with Type 1 diabetes carried modestly yet significantly shorter TCRB CDR3s in all four CD4+ subsets.

Sequencing targeted expressed TCRB transcripts, as all isolated RNA had been reverse transcribed. TCRdb keeps only in-frame clones here, not all; method: immunoSEQ multiplex PCR. Of about 300,000 clones listed, about 14% are singletons. As for this clone: What it recognizes is unknown.

The CDR3 is 15 residues long. V lost 2 bases and J lost 7, with 15 bases in between. CDR1 is SEHNR, CDR2 FQNEAQ, per germline (reference sequence). The receptor was isolated from a woman aged 18-29 years with type 1 diabetes. The chain combines TRBV7-9 with TRBJ2-1, with a possible D match to TRBD2 (6 bases). Sequencing was carried out using naive CD4+ T cells from blood. Here the CDR3 reads CASSLLGRDRNEQFF. The CDR3 DNA reads as TGTGCCAGCAGCTTATTAGGGCGGGATCGAAATGAGCAGTTCTTC. Complete variable domain (other parts from reference TRBV7-9 and TRBJ2-1): DTGVSQNPRHKITKRGQNVTFRCDPISEHNRLYWYRQTLGQGPEFLTYFQNEAQLEKSRLLSDRFSAERPKGSFSTLEIQRTEQGDSAMYLCASSLLGRDRNEQFFGPGTRLTVL.